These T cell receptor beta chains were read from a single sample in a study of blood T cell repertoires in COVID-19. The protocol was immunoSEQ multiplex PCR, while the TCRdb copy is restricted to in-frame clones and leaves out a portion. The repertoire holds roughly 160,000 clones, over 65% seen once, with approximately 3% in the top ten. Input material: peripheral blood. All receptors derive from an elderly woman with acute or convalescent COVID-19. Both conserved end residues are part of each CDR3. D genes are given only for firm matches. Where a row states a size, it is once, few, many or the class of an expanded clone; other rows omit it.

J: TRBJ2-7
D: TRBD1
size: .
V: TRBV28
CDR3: CASSIQQGNGYEQYF
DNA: TGTGCCAGCAGCATCCAACAGGGGAACGGCTACGAGCAGTACTTC

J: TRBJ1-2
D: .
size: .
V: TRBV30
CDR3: CAWSAGSYGYTF
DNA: TGTGCCTGGAGTGCCGGGAGCTATGGCTACACCTTC

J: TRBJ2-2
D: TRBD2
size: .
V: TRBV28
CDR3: CASSGRLARTGELFF
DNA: TGTGCCAGCAGTGGCCGACTAGCGCGCACCGGGGAGCTGTTTTTT

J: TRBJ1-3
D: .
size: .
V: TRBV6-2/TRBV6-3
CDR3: CASSSVSQGSGNTIYF
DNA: TGTGCCAGCAGTTCGGTATCACAGGGCTCTGGAAACACCATATATTTT

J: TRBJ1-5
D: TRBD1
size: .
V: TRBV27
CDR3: CASRRQGGNQPQHF
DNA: TGTGCCAGCCGACGACAGGGCGGGAATCAGCCCCAGCATTTT

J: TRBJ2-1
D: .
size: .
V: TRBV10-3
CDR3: CAISEWLEGDEQFF
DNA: TGTGCCATCAGTGAATGGCTAGAAGGCGATGAGCAGTTCTTC

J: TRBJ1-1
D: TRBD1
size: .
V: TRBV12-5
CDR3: CASLGQGAGDTEAFF
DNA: TGTGCTAGCCTTGGACAGGGCGCGGGAGACACTGAAGCTTTCTTT

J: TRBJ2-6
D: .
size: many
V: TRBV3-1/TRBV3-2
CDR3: CASSQAGVSGANVLTF
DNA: TGTGCCAGCAGCCAAGCGGGGGTCTCTGGGGCCAACGTCCTGACTTTC

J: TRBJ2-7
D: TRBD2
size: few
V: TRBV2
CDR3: CASRPGTSGSYEQYF
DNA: TGTGCCAGCAGACCCGGGACTAGCGGGAGCTACGAGCAGTACTTC

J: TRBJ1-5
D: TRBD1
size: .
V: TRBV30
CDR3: CAWKPPDRDNQPQHF
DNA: TGTGCCTGGAAACCGCCGGACAGGGACAATCAGCCCCAGCATTTT

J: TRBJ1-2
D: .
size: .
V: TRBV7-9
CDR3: CASSLASYGYTF
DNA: TGTGCCAGCAGTCTAGCCAGCTATGGCTACACCTTC

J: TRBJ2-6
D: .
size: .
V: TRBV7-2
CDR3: CASSVTGVNVLTF
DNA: TGTGCCAGCAGCGTGACAGGAGTCAACGTCCTGACTTTC

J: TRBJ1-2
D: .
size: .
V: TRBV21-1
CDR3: CALRPGVLGYTF
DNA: TGTGCCCTCCGCCCCGGGGTTTTGGGCTACACCTTC

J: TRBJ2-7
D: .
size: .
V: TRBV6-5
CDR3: CASSRYEGGTYEQYF
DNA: TGTGCCAGCAGCCGCTATGAGGGAGGCACCTACGAGCAGTACTTC

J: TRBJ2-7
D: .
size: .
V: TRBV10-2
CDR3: CANRTLTDPYEQYF
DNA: TGCGCCAACCGGACCCTGACAGACCCCTACGAGCAGTACTTC

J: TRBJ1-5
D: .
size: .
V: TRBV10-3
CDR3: CAISESRGNSNNQPQHF
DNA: TGTGCCATCAGTGAGTCGCGAGGGAATAGTAACAATCAGCCCCAGCATTTT

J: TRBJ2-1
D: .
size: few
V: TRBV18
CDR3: CASSPRVDEQFF
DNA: TGTGCCAGCTCACCACGTGTCGATGAGCAGTTCTTC

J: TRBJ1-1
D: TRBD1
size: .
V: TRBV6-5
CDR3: CASARTGSVSGEAFF
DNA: TGTGCCAGCGCCAGGACAGGCAGTGTCTCAGGGGAAGCTTTCTTT

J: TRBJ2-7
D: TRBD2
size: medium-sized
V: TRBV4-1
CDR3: CASSPLTSGRNEQYF
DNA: TGCGCCAGCAGCCCCCTTACTAGCGGGAGGAACGAGCAGTACTTC

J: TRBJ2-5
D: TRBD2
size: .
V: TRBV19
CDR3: CASSPRTSGRYQETQYF
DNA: TGTGCCAGTAGTCCCCGGACTAGCGGACGGTACCAAGAGACCCAGTACTTC

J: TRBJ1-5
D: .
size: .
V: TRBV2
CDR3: CASSVQASNQPQHF
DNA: TGTGCCAGCAGTGTCCAGGCTAGCAATCAGCCCCAGCATTTT

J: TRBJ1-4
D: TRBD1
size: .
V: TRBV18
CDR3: CASSPRDRAANEKLFF
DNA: TGTGCCAGCTCACCCCGCGACAGGGCAGCTAATGAAAAACTGTTTTTT